This T cell receptor beta chain was sequenced in a study of blood T cell repertoires in COVID-19. As for the study in general: The United States, Italy and Spain supplied acute and convalescent COVID-19 samples. PBMCs, B-cell-depleted T cells, or T cells were the source of the cDNA or gDNA that made up the material.

Germline CDR1 SGHTA, CDR2 FQGTGA. This CDR3 has 15 residues. Trimming shortened V by 2 bases and J by 0 bases, and 8 bases separated the two germline ends. The repertoire was sequenced with immunoSEQ multiplex PCR; TCRdb's copy has only in-frame clones and lacks some. The profile shows around 20,000 clones, 89% of them singletons. The gene calls are TRBV7-3 and TRBJ2-1, with D unclear. Sequencing was carried out using peripheral blood. The sequence was collected from a human donor with active COVID-19. The donor label of this sample is uncertain. In nucleotides, the CDR3 is TGTGCCAGCAGCTTATGGCCTAGCTCCTACAATGAGCAGTTCTTC. As protein: CASSLWPSSYNEQFF.